These 11 T cell receptor beta chains were all obtained from the same sample, sequenced in a study of STAT5B mutations in CD4+ large granular lymphocyte leukemia. Only in-frame clones appear in the TCRdb table, and some are missing; sequencing was by immunoSEQ multiplex PCR. The repertoire holds about 35,000 clones, with about two thirds as singletons. The specimen sequenced was CD4+ T cells from blood buffy coats. The receptors here all came from a human donor in good health.

This chain links TRBV18 with TRBJ1-1; the D gene is possibly TRBD1 (6 bases). The V end lost 2 bases, the J end lost 4 bases, and 11 bases lay between the germline ends. This CDR3 is 14 amino acids long. CDR1 is KGHSH, CDR2 LQKENI, per germline. CDR3 residues: CASSPRQDFTEAFF. CDR3 sequence (DNA): TGTGCCAGCTCACCAAGACAGGATTTCACTGAAGCTTTCTTT. Variable domain in full (rest from reference TRBV18 and TRBJ1-1): NAGVMQNPRHLVRRRGQEARLRCSPMKGHSHVYWYRQLPEEGLKFMVYLQKENIIDESGMPKERFSAEFPKEGPSILRIQQVVRGDSAAYFCASSPRQDFTEAFFGQGTRLTVV.

This rearrangement joins TRBV5-4 to TRBJ1-2; a possible D gene is TRBD1 (6 bases). Germline V lookup: CDR1 SGHNT, CDR2 YYREEE (reference sequence). V was trimmed by 2 bases and J by 4 bases, leaving 21 bases between them. CDR3 length: 17 residues. CDR3 sequence (DNA): TGTGCCAGCAGCTTTATCAGGGGAGGCTCTACGACCTATGGCTACACCTTC. Translation gives CASSFIRGGSTTYGYTF.

The rearrangement uses TRBV10-3 and TRBJ1-5; 7 nucleotides match TRBD1. The CDR3 totals 14 residues. CDR1 and CDR2 (germline): ENHRY, SYGVKD. V trimming: 6 bases; J trimming: 1 base; junction bases outside the gene matches: 3. CDR3 DNA: TGTGCCATCAGAGAACAGGGGAGCAATCAGCCCCAGCATTTT. It translates to CAIREQGSNQPQHF.

This clone was observed a single time. This chain links TRBV6-1 with TRBJ1-3; D not resolved. The germline CDR1 and CDR2 sequences are MNHNS and SASEGT. Trimming pared 4 bases from V and 2 bases from J, leaving 12 bases between. The CDR3 runs 15 residues. CDR3 region: CASSAVSTPGNTIYF. The CDR3 bases are TGTGCCAGCAGTGCTGTCAGTACACCTGGAAACACCATATATTTT.

J is TRBJ1-1 and V is TRBV10-3, with 10 bases matching TRBD1. Germline V gives CDR1 ENHRY, CDR2 SYGVKD. With V trimmed by 6 bases and J by 0 bases, 4 bases remained unmatched. The CDR3 has 15 amino acids. CDR3 coding DNA: TGTGCCATCAGCGGGGGACAGGGGATGAACACTGAAGCTTTCTTT. Translation: CAISGGQGMNTEAFF.

This chain connects TRBV4-1 to TRBJ1-2; 8 nucleotides match TRBD1. With V trimmed by 0 bases and J by 3 bases, 6 bases remained unmatched. This CDR3 spans 16 amino acids. Germline V lookup: CDR1 MGHRA, CDR2 YSYEKL. DNA for the CDR3: TGCGCCAGCAGCCAAGAAAGGACAGGGCAATACTATGGCTACACCTTC. It encodes CASSQERTGQYYGYTF.

The chain employs TRBV7-2 and TRBJ1-6; no firm D call. The CDR3 is 16 amino acids. Deletions cut 3 bases from V and 10 bases from J, with 19 bases between. CDR1 and CDR2 (germline): SGHTA, FQGNSA. CDR3 sequence (DNA): TGTGCCAGCAGCTTTGCCTCTAGGGTAATGCGGTCACCCCTCCACTTT. Its protein product is CASSFASRVMRSPLHF.

V and J are TRBV19 and TRBJ1-5; D not certain. Between the trimmed V and J ends, which lost 3 bases and 5 bases, there was a span of 5 bases. CDR3 length: 12 amino acids. Germline assignment: CDR1 LNHDA and CDR2 SQIVND (reference sequence). In DNA form, the CDR3 reads TGTGCCAGTAGTATCCTTGATCAGCCCCAGCATTTT. The encoded protein is CASSILDQPQHF.

The chain is built from TRBV19 and TRBJ1-6, with D tentatively TRBD1 (6 bases). There are 14 residues in the CDR3. V lost 6 bases to trimming and J lost 10 bases, with 16 bases between them. CDR1 is LNHDA, CDR2 SQIVND, per germline (reference sequence). This CDR3 reads CASRVQGPGSPLHF. The CDR3 coding sequence is TGTGCCAGTAGAGTCCAGGGGCCGGGATCACCCCTCCACTTT.

The DNA for the CDR3 is TGTGCCAGCAGCGTAGGACTAGCGGGGTTCAATGAGCAGTTCTTC. Protein sequence: CASSVGLAGFNEQFF. This chain connects TRBV9 to TRBJ2-1; 11 nucleotides line up with TRBD2. CDR3 length: 15 residues. CDR1 and CDR2 (germline): SGDLS, YYNGEE. J gave up 6 bases and V 0 bases, and 2 bases lay outside the gene matches. Complete variable domain (other parts from reference TRBV9 and TRBJ2-1): DSGVTQTPKHLITATGQRVTLRCSPRSGDLSVYWYQQSLDQGLQFLIQYYNGEERAKGNILERFSAQQFPDLHSELNLSSLELGDSALYFCASSVGLAGFNEQFFGPGTRLTVL.

The J gene is TRBJ2-5, the V gene TRBV4-1; 9 bases match TRBD1. The CDR3 contains 14 residues. V trimming: 6 bases; J trimming: 2 bases; junction bases outside the gene matches: 4. The germline V gene has CDR1 MGHRA and CDR2 YSYEKL. The CDR3 DNA reads TGCGCCAGCAGGGACAGGGGACCACAAGAGACCCAGTACTTC. Amino acid sequence: CASRDRGPQETQYF.